This note documents a single T cell receptor beta chain sequence. Which antigen it targets is not known. No qualities accompany the bases; no much larger clone lies one base away. TCRbeta CDR3 regions were amplified from genomic DNA by means of the immunoSEQ Assay, a bias-controlled multiplex PCR. The authors' analysis ran thus. Nucleated cell counts per sample were estimated from amplification of reference gene primers within the assay. Sequence reads were collapsed and filtered to measure the absolute abundance of every unique TCRbeta CDR3 rearrangement. For each sample, productive Simpson clonality was calculated as the square root of Simpson's diversity index over productive rearrangements. The source is immuneACCESS, and TCRdb retained only in-frame sequences with V and J called. Part of the clones is not carried over; for the studies checked, unresolved V genes explain less than half of this, and the remainder is unexplained. The V and J calls and clone size were taken over from that table, and D and trimming were inferred from the DNA. In this sample the table shows over 150,000 clones, approximately 88% of which occur a single time. The ten top clones hold 3.2% of the sample.

The V end loses 2 bases and the J end loses 1 base, and a stretch of 13 bases separates them. Including cysteine and phenylalanine, the CDR3 has 16 amino acids. The sequence is cut down to CDR3 DNA, 48 bases in frame from base 1. The germline V gene specifies SGHAT as CDR1 and FQNNGV as CDR2. In the prospective study, participants were about 18 to 95 years old, resided in about two dozen geographic areas of the United States, and were enrolled through a virtual design. Cohort assignment in the prospective study relied on participant-reported clinical history from a screening survey and a study questionnaire. For ImmuneRACE Cohort 3, a participant was defined as recovered based on two consecutive negative NP/OP PCR tests, clearance by a healthcare professional, or resolution of symptoms. Each participant in the prospective study had whole blood, serum and a nasopharyngeal or oropharyngeal swab collected by mobile phlebotomists. Prospective study participants could optionally give additional blood draws and questionnaires over an approximately two-month period. Prospective study blood samples were shipped either frozen or at room temperature before DNA extraction.

This entry comes from a study of blood T cell repertoires in COVID-19 (TCRdb year 2020). About the full investigation: Samples from collaborators originated in the United States, Italy and Spain and spanned both the acute and convalescent phases of COVID-19. The material from the prospective study consisted of cDNA or gDNA derived from T cells, B-cell-depleted T cells, or PBMCs. The dataset comprised deeply sampled blood TCRbeta repertoires from subjects exposed to, actively infected with, or recovered from COVID-19. The repertoires were released in a freely available public database intended as a resource for research on the immune response to SARS-CoV-2. The samples were drawn from the first 160 participants of the ongoing ImmuneRACE study and from some 1,300 subjects provided by 6 global collaborators. The sample metadata nearly always contained a de-identified subject ID, COVID-19 status, age in years and sex. Where available, HLA class I and class II types were taken from metadata supplied by the sample provider and were not determined by assay-based typing.

The research as a whole found: The quantity of clinical and demographic metadata differed by source and by participant and was supplied without curation.

The clonotype was recovered from a woman in her twenties or thirties who had recovered from COVID-19. The sequencing input was PBMCs or T cells enriched from blood (not recorded which). The rearrangement joined TRBV11-2 to TRBJ2-3, with TRBD2 perhaps the D gene, on 5 matching bases. The DNA sequence is TGTGCCAGCAGCTTATCTTCTGCGAGGGGCACAGATACGCAGTATTTT. Its translation reads: CASSLSSARGTDTQYF.